This T cell receptor beta chain was observed in a study of beta chain features in type 1 diabetes. This clone was seen many times. Expressed TCRB transcripts got sequenced, as all isolated RNA was reverse transcribed. Here immunoSEQ multiplex PCR was the method, and the copy in TCRdb shows in-frame clones only, minus some. The table records fewer than 350,000 clones, around 7.3% of them present only once. Cells sorted by CD45RO/CCR7/CD25/CD127/CD95/CD27 comprised CD4+ naive, central memory, regulatory and stem cell-like memory cells. The sequenced material came from central memory CD4+ T cells from blood. This sequence was found in a woman aged 18-29 years in good health.

The CDR3 DNA follows: TGTGCCAGCAGCCGCCTAGGGCAGCTCGAGACCCAGTACTTC. It codes for CASSRLGQLETQYF. The chain recombines TRBV7-9 with TRBJ2-5, with D unresolved. Germline loops: CDR1 SEHNR, CDR2 FQNEAQ (reference sequence). Trimming took 5 bases from V and 5 from J, leaving 15 bases between them. The CDR3 spans 14 residues. Together with reference TRBV7-9 and TRBJ2-5, the CDR3 gives the full variable domain: DTGVSQNPRHKITKRGQNVTFRCDPISEHNRLYWYRQTLGQGPEFLTYFQNEAQLEKSRLLSDRFSAERPKGSFSTLEIQRTEQGDSAMYLCASSRLGQLETQYFGPGTRLLVL.